The rows below give T cell receptor beta chains drawn from one sample of a study of shared clonotypes between healthy human individuals. TCRdb keeps only in-frame clones here, not all; method: immunoSEQ multiplex PCR. The profile shows more than 2 million clones, around 95% of them singletons. Sequencing used naive CD8+ T cells from PBMCs. These receptors came from a man between 18 and 35 years old in good health. Some clones in this sample may be carry-over from other donors' samples. CDR3s include the opening cysteine and the closing phenylalanine or tryptophan. D genes are given only for firm matches. For some rows the clone size is stated as once, few or many, or as a class when expanded; others skip it.

CDR3 protein,CDR3 DNA,D gene,clone size,V gene,J gene
CASSIGGTGEQPQHF,TGTGCCAGTAGTATAGGTGGGACAGGCGAACAGCCCCAGCATTTT,TRBD1,-,TRBV19,TRBJ1-5
CASSEKGTNHDRAYF,TGCGCCAGCAGTGAAAAGGGGACCAACCACGATCGTGCGTACTTC,-,-,TRBV10-2,TRBJ2-7
CASSIDGQREFGETQYF,TGTGCCAGTAGTATAGATGGCCAGCGGGAGTTTGGAGAGACCCAGTACTTC,TRBD2,-,TRBV19,TRBJ2-5
CASSLEGIGNTEAFF,TGTGCCAGCAGCTTGGAGGGGATTGGGAACACTGAAGCTTTCTTT,-,-,TRBV5-6,TRBJ1-1
CASSPGASVRDTQYF,TGTGCCAGCAGCCCAGGAGCTAGTGTCAGAGATACGCAGTATTTT,-,-,TRBV11-1,TRBJ2-3
CASSLSPSRDPIF,TGTGCCAGCAGCTTAAGCCCTTCTCGAGACCCCATATTC,-,once,TRBV7-3,TRBJ2-7
CASSSVGSLYEQYF,TGTGCCAGCAGTTCCGTGGGCTCATTATACGAGCAGTACTTC,-,once,TRBV28,TRBJ2-7
CASSLGRELFF,TGTGCCAGCAGCTTAGGCAGGGAGCTGTTTTTT,-,-,TRBV7-9,TRBJ2-2
CASSPFLMGGDTNYGYTF,TGTGCCAGCAGCCCTTTTCTAATGGGGGGGGACACCAACTATGGCTACACCTTC,-,-,TRBV14,TRBJ1-2
CASSYGASYEQYF,TGCGCCAGCAGCTACGGGGCCTCCTACGAGCAGTACTTC,-,-,TRBV5-1,TRBJ2-7
CATKRGNQPQHF,TGTGCCACTAAGAGGGGTAATCAGCCCCAGCATTTT,-,-,TRBV15,TRBJ1-5
CASSAGGSSGHEQFF,TGCGCCAGCAGCGCCGGGGGGAGTAGCGGACATGAGCAGTTCTTC,TRBD2,-,TRBV5-1,TRBJ2-1
CASSSRGTGTEAFF,TGTGCCAGCAGCTCCCGAGGGACAGGCACTGAAGCTTTCTTT,TRBD1,-,TRBV11-3,TRBJ1-1
CSVVNGNTQYF,TGCAGCGTTGTAAATGGGAATACGCAGTATTTT,-,once,TRBV29-1,TRBJ2-3
CASSLGRIGQGAVGGYTF,TGTGCCAGCAGCTTAGGCCGTATCGGACAGGGGGCCGTCGGTGGCTACACCTTC,TRBD1,-,TRBV13,TRBJ1-2
CASSLSRTGNTIYF,TGTGCCAGCAGCTTATCTCGGACAGGAAACACCATATATTTT,-,-,TRBV11-2,TRBJ1-3
CASSIDSSGNYGYTF,TGTGCCAGTAGTATAGATAGTTCCGGAAACTATGGCTACACCTTC,-,-,TRBV19,TRBJ1-2
CASSSRTGAKYEQYF,TGTGCCAGCAGTTCCCGGACAGGAGCCAAGTACGAGCAGTACTTC,TRBD1,-,TRBV27,TRBJ2-7
CASSPLAGAVEQYF,TGTGCCAGCAGTCCACTAGCGGGAGCAGTCGAGCAGTACTTC,TRBD2,-,TRBV28,TRBJ2-7
CASSLVQANTGELFF,TGTGCCAGCAGCTTGGTACAGGCTAACACCGGGGAGCTGTTTTTT,-,-,TRBV5-4,TRBJ2-2